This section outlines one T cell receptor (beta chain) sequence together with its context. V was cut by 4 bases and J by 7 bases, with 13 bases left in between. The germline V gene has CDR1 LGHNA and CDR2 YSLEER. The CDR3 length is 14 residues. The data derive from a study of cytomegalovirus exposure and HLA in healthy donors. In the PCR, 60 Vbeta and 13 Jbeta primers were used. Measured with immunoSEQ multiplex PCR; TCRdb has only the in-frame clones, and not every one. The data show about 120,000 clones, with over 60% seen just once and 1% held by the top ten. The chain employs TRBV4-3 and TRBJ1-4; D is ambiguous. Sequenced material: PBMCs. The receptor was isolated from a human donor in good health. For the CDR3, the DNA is TGCGCCAGCAGCCCGCAGGTCTTCTCTGAAAAACTGTTTTTT. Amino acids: CASSPQVFSEKLFF.